Detailed here is one T cell receptor beta chain. This entry belongs to a study of technical replicates of blood from a handful of donors. Using immunoSEQ multiplex PCR, the repertoire was profiled, and TCRdb retains in-frame clones only, with some absent. The table shows 60,000 to 85,000 clones, with under 95% occurring only once. V lost 5 bases and J 0 bases, leaving 14 bases between the germline ends. Per the germline V gene, CDR1 is MNHNY and CDR2 is SVGAGI (reference sequence). This CDR3 has 16 residues. The sequence derives from a human donor in good health. Sequencing input: T cells isolated from PBMCs. The V call is TRBV6-6, the J call TRBJ1-5; D is possibly TRBD1 (6 bases). CDR3 protein: CASSQRQVLSNQPQHF. The CDR3 DNA sequence: TGTGCCAGCAGTCAGAGACAGGTGCTTAGCAATCAGCCCCAGCATTTT.